These 8 T cell receptor beta chains share one sample of origin, sequenced in a study of cytomegalovirus exposure and HLA in healthy donors. The PCR contained 60 Vbeta and 13 Jbeta primers. Here immunoSEQ multiplex PCR was the method, and the copy in TCRdb shows in-frame clones only, minus some. The sample includes fewer than 200,000 clones, 82% seen only once; the top ten take roughly 1.5%. Material for sequencing was PBMCs. These receptors were taken from a male donor in good health and CMV-seronegative.

This chain links TRBV6-5 with TRBJ1-2, with 7 bases fitting TRBD1. The CDR3 has 14 residues. From germline, CDR1 is MNHEY and CDR2 SVGAGI. J gave up 4 bases and V 6 bases, and 8 bases lay outside the gene matches. The CDR3 DNA reads TGTGCCAGCAGCCAAGGGGGCGAGGTCTATGGCTACACCTTC. Residues: CASSQGGEVYGYTF.

The CDR3 coding sequence is TGCGCCAGCAGCCCTTACAGGGGGACTGAAGCTTTCTTT. Its translation: CASSPYRGTEAFF. This chain uses TRBV4-3 with TRBJ1-1, with 8 nucleotides matching TRBD1. Looked up from germline, CDR1 is LGHNA and CDR2 is YSLEER. The V gene end was trimmed by 4 bases and the J gene end by 5 bases; junction bases not matched to a gene: 3. This CDR3 spans 13 amino acids.

The J gene is TRBJ2-7, the V gene TRBV18, with D possibly matching TRBD2 (5 bases). The CDR3 covers 15 residues. In germline, CDR1 is KGHSH, CDR2 LQKENI. Trimming left V 3 bases short and J 3 bases short, with 15 bases between. The CDR3 DNA reads TGTGCCAGCTCACCTCGCGTGGGAGTCAGCTACGAGCAGTACTTC. Amino acid sequence: CASSPRVGVSYEQYF. Looking up the rest from reference TRBV18 and TRBJ2-7 gives the full variable domain: NAGVMQNPRHLVRRRGQEARLRCSPMKGHSHVYWYRQLPEEGLKFMVYLQKENIIDESGMPKERFSAEFPKEGPSILRIQQVVRGDSAAYFCASSPRVGVSYEQYFGPGTRLTVT.

The V gene is TRBV9, the J gene TRBJ2-7, with 7 bases fitting TRBD1. V trimming: 0 bases; J trimming: 3 bases; junction bases outside the gene matches: 6. The CDR3 has 15 amino acids. Germline assignment: CDR1 SGDLS and CDR2 YYNGEE. CDR3 DNA: TGTGCCAGCAGCGTAGGACAGGGCTTACTCTACGAGCAGTACTTC. Translated, it gives CASSVGQGLLYEQYF.

CDR3: CASSYRREGQETQYF. The DNA of the CDR3 is TGTGCCAGCAGTTATCGGCGGGAGGGACAAGAGACCCAGTACTTC. This chain uses TRBV6-5 with TRBJ2-5; 9 nucleotides agree with TRBD2. Looked up from germline, CDR1 is MNHEY and CDR2 is SVGAGI. V was clipped by 3 bases and J by 2 bases; unmatched bases: 4. The CDR3 spans 15 residues.

The rearrangement links TRBV19 to TRBJ2-3; 10 nucleotides line up with TRBD1. CDR3 length: 16 residues. V lost 5 bases to trimming and J lost 0 bases; unmatched junction nucleotides: 5. Germline V lookup: CDR1 LNHDA, CDR2 SQIVND (reference sequence). CDR3 nucleotides: TGTGCCAGTAGTGCCGGGACAGGGGCAAGCACAGATACGCAGTATTTT. This sequence encodes CASSAGTGASTDTQYF.

V is TRBV25-1 and J is TRBJ1-1; TRBD1 agrees at 11 bases. CDR1 and CDR2 from the germline V gene are MGHDK and SYGVNS. V shed 5 bases and J 4 bases; nucleotides not matched to a gene: 6. This CDR3 comprises 15 residues. CDR3 amino acids: CASSPLGTGGTEAFF. The CDR3 DNA reads as TGTGCCAGCAGTCCCCTCGGGACAGGGGGCACTGAAGCTTTCTTT.

V and J are TRBV10-3 and TRBJ1-2, with D perhaps matching TRBD1 (5 bases). Trimming cost V 11 bases and J 2 bases, with 18 bases left between them. Per the germline V gene, CDR1 is ENHRY and CDR2 is SYGVKD. The CDR3 extends over 14 amino acids. Written as DNA, the CDR3 is TGTGCCGCTCAGGGTGAGGCCCCAAACTATGGCTACACCTTC. It translates to CAAQGEAPNYGYTF.